Included here is one T cell receptor beta chain sequence, with context. The germline V gene has CDR1 KGHSH and CDR2 LQKENI. Trimming removed 5 bases from V and 1 base from J; junction bases left unmatched: 10. The CDR3 runs 17 residues. This sample is drawn from a study of blood T cell repertoires in COVID-19. Study in general: Samples of COVID-19 (acute and convalescent) were obtained from the United States, Italy and Spain.

Original handling: Amplified reference gene primers provided the basis for estimating nucleated cell counts. Method: immunoSEQ multiplex PCR; TCRdb's copy keeps in-frame clones and lacks some. V and J calls and clone size follow that table, whereas D and trimming were derived from the DNA. The table has tens of thousands of clones, roughly 80% seen once. This sequence joins TRBV18 and TRBJ1-3, with 8 bases lining up with TRBD1. This receptor was obtained from a woman aged 60-75 years with acute or convalescent COVID-19. The sequenced sample was peripheral blood. The CDR3 here is CASSAGPGGQSGNTIYF. The CDR3 DNA sequence: TGTGCCAGCTCAGCAGGGCCAGGGGGCCAGTCTGGAAACACCATATATTTT.